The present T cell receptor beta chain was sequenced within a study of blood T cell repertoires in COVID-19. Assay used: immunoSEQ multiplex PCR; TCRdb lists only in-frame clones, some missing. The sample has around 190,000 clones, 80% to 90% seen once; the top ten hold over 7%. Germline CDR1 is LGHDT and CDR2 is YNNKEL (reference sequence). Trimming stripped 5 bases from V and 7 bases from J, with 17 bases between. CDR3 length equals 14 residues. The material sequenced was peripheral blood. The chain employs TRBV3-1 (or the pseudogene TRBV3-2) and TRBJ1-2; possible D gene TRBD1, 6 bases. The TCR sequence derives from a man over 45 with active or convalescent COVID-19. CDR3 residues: CASSDPGRGGGYTF. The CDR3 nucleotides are TGTGCCAGCAGCGATCCGGGCCGAGGGGGTGGCTACACCTTC.